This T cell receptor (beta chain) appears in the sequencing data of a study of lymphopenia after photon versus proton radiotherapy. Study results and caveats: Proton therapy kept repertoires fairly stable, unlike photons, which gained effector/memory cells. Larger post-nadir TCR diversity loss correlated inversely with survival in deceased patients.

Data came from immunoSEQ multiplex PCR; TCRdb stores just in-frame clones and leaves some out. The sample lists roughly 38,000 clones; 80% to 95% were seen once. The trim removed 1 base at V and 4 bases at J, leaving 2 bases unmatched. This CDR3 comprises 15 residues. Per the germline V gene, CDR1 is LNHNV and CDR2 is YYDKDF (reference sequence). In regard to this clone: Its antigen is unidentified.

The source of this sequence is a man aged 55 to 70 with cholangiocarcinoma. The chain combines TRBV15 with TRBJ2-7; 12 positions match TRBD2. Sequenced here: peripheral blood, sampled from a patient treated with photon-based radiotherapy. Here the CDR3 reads CATSRAGLAGYEQYF. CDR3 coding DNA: TGTGCCACCAGCAGAGCGGGACTAGCGGGTTACGAGCAGTACTTC.